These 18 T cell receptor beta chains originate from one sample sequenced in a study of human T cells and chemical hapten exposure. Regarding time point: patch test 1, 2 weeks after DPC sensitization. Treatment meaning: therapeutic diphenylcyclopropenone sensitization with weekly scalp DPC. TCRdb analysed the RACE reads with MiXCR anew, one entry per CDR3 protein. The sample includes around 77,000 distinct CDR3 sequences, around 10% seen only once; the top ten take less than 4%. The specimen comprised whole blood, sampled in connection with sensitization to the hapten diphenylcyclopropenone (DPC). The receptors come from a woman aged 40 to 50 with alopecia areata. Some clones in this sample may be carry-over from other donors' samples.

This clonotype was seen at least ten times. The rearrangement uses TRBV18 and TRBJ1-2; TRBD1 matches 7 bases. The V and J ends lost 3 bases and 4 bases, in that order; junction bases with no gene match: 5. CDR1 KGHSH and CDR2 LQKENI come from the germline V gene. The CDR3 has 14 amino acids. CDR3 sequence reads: CASSPQGESYGYTF. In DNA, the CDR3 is TGTGCCAGCTCACCTCAGGGGGAGAGCTATGGCTACACCTTC.

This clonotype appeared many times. DNA for the CDR3: TGCAGTGCCACAGGGGGGTCGGTAGCCAAAAACATTCAGTACTTC. It codes for CSATGGSVAKNIQYF. The rearrangement links TRBV20-1 to TRBJ2-4; 8 bases align to TRBD1. The CDR3 contains 15 residues. Trimming cost V 6 bases and J 0 bases; bases outside gene matches: 7. Germline V gene sequence: CDR1 DFQATT, CDR2 SNEGSKA (reference sequence).

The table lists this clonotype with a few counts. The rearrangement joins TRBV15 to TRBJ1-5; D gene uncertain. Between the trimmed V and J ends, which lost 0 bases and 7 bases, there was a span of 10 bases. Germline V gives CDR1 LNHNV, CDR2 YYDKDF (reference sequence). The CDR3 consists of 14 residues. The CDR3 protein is CATSRDLGPQPQHF. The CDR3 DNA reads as TGTGCCACCAGCAGAGATCTCGGACCCCAGCCCCAGCATTTT.

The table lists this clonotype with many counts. As DNA, the CDR3 is TGTGCCAGCAGTTCTCCCGCAGGGGCTGGGGGGAACATTCAGTACTTC. Translating it yields CASSSPAGAGGNIQYF. The chain recombines TRBV28 with TRBJ2-4; D tentatively fits TRBD1 or TRBD2 (6 bases each). Trimming stripped 4 bases from V and 7 bases from J, with 20 bases between. Per the germline V gene, CDR1 is MDHEN and CDR2 is SYDVKM. The CDR3 is 16 amino acids.

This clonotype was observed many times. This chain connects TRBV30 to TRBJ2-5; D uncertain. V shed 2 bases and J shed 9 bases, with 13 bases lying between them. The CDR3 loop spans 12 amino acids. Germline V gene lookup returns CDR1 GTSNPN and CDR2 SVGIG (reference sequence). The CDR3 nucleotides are TGTGCCTGGAGTTTGATCGAGGCGGCCCAGTACTTC. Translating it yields CAWSLIEAAQYF. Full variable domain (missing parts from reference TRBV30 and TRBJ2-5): SQTIHQWPATLVQPVGSPLSLECTVEGTSNPNLYWYRQAAGRGLQLLFYSVGIGQISSEVPQNLSASRPQDRQFILSSKKLLLSDSGFYLCAWSLIEAAQYFGPGTRLLVL.

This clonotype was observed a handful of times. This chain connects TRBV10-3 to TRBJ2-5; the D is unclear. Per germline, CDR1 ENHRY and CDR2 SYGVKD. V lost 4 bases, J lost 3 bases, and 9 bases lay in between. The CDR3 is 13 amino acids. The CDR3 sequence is CAISGAPKETQYF. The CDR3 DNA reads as TGTGCCATCAGTGGGGCTCCAAAAGAGACCCAGTACTTC.

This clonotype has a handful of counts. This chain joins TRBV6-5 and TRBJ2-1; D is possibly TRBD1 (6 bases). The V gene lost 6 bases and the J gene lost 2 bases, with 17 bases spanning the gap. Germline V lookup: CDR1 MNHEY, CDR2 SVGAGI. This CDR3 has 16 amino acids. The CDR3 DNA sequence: TGTGCCAGCAGAGGCCCCGGGACATCTACCTACAATGAGCAGTTCTTC. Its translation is CASRGPGTSTYNEQFF.

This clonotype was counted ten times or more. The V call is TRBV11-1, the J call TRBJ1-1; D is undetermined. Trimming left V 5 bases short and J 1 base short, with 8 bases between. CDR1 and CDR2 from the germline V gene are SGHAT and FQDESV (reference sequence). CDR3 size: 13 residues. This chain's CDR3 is CASSPTWNTEAFF. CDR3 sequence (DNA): TGTGCCAGCAGCCCTACATGGAACACTGAAGCTTTCTTT.

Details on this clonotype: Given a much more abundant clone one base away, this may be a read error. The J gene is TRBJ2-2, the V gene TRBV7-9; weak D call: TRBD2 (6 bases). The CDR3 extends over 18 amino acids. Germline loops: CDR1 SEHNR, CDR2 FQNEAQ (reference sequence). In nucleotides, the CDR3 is TGTGCCAGCACCCCCCCATTCTCCTTTACGGCGAACACCGGGGGGCTGTTTTTT. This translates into CASTPPFSFTANTGGLFF.

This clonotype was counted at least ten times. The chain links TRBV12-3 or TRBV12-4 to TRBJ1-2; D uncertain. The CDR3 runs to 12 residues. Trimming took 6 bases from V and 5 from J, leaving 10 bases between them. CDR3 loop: CASSLGRYGYTF. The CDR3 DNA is TGTGCCAGCAGCCTGGGCCGTTATGGCTACACCTTC.

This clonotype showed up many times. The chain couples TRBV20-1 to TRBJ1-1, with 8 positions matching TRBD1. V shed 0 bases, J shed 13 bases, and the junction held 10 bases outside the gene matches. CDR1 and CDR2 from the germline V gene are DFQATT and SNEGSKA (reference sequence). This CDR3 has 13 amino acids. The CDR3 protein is CSARDNRKQGGFF. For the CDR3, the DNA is TGCAGTGCTAGAGATAATCGGAAACAGGGGGGTTTCTTT.

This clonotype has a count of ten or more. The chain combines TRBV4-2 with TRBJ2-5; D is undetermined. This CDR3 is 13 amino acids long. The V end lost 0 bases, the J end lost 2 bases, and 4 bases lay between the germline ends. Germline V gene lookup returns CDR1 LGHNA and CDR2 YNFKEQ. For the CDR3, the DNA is TGTGCCAGCAGCCAAGACTTGCAAGAGACCCAGTACTTC. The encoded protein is CASSQDLQETQYF.

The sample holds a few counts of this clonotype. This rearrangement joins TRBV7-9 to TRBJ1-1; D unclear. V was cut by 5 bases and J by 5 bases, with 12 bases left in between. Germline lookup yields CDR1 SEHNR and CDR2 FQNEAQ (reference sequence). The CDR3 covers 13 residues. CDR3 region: CASSQNRETEAFF. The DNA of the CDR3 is TGTGCCAGCAGCCAGAATCGGGAAACTGAAGCTTTCTTT.

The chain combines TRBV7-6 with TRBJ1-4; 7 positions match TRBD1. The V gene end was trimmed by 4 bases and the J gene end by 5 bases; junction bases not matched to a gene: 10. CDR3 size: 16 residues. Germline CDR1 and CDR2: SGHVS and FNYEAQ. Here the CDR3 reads CASSSLYRGPNEKLFF. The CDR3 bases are TGTGCCAGCAGCTCACTTTACAGGGGCCCAAATGAAAAACTGTTTTTT.

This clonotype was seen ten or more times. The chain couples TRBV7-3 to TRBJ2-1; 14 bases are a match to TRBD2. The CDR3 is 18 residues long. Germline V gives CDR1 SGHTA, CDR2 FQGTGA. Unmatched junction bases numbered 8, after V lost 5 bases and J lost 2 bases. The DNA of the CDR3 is TGTGCCAGCAGCCTGACTAGCGGGGGGGCCGACGCCTACAATGAGCAGTTCTTC. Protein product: CASSLTSGGADAYNEQFF.

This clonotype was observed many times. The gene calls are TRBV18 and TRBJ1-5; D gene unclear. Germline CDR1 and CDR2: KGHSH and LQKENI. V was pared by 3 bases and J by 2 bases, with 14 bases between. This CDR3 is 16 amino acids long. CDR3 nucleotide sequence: TGTGCCAGCTCACCCATGCCCCAAGCGGGCAATCAGCCCCAGCATTTT. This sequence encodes CASSPMPQAGNQPQHF.

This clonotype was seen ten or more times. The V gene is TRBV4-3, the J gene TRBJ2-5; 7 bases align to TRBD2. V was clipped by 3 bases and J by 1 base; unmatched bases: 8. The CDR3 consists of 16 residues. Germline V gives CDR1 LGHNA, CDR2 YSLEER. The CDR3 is CASSQGPGGGQETQYF. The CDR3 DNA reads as TGCGCCAGCAGCCAGGGTCCTGGGGGGGGCCAAGAGACCCAGTACTTC.

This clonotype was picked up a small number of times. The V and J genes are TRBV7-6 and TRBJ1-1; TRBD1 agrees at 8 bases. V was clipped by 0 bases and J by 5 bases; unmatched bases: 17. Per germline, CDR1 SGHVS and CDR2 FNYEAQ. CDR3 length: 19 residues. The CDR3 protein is CASSLAAGTPTGGWTEAFF. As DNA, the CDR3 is TGTGCCAGCAGCTTAGCAGCGGGGACCCCAACAGGGGGATGGACTGAAGCTTTCTTT. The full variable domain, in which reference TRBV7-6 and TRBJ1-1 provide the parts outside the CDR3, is GAGVSQSPRYKVTKRGQDVALRCDPISGHVSLYWYRQALGQGPEFLTYFNYEAQQDKSGLPNDRFSAERPEGSISTLTIQRTEQRDSAMYRCASSLAAGTPTGGWTEAFFGQGTRLTVV.